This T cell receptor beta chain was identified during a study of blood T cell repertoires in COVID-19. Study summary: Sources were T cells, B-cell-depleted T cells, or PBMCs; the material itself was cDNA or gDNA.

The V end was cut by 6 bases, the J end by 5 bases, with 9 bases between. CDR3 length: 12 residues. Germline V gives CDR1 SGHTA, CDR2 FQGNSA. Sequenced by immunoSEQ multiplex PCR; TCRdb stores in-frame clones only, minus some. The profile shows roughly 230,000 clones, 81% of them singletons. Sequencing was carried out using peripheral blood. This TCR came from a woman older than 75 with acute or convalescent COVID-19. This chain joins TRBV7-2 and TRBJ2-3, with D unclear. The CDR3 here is CASRDAGDTQYF. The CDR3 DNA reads TGTGCCAGCAGGGATGCAGGAGATACGCAGTATTTT.